Given below is one TCR beta chain in context. No cognate antigen has been identified for it. The record has no base qualities; no much larger clone is one base away. The CDR3 sequence holds 16 residues, the cysteine and phenylalanine included. The entry retains the CDR3 DNA only, 48 bases that are in frame from base 1. As encoded in the germline V gene, CDR1 is MGHRA while CDR2 is YSYEKL. Cut back by 1 base and 2 bases, the V and J ends lie 11 bases apart. This specimen belongs to a study of regulatory T cells in long-lasting Graves disease (dated by TCRdb to about 2021). For the wider study: In the newly diagnosed Graves' disease group, patients had been taking antithyroid drugs for less than 3 months. A total of some 35 samples underwent TCR sequencing: about 13 from persistent and approximately 20 from newly diagnosed Graves' disease patients. Patients with persistent Graves' disease were compared with patients with newly diagnosed Graves' disease using TCR sequencing and RNA sequencing of peripheral blood. The study was registered as a clinical trial and conducted in China.

Library preparation used multiplex PCR. Sequenced using an Illumina HiSeq 4000. To build TCR beta libraries, CDR3 regions were amplified by Arm-PCR using iRepertoire HTBI primers. Before sequencing, the PCR products went through gel purification. In the original analysis: A total of roughly 58 TRBV and some 13 TRBJ segments were identified across samples and were used for gene usage analysis of CDR3 amino acid clonotypes. Filtered high-quality paired reads were merged into contigs using COPE and FqMerger. BLAST was used to align contigs to IMGT TRBV, TRBD and TRBJ reference genes, and CDR3 was defined according to IMGT. Clonotypes above 0.1% frequency were classified as highly expanded clones. Repertoire diversity was measured by Shannon entropy, and V-J evenness by the Gini coefficient. A clonotype was considered public if more than one individual shared it. TCRdb reran the public reads through fastp at Q25 and MiXCR, keeping productive beta chains. CDR3 protein duplicates are merged, each entry listing the most common genes and DNA. The V and J calls and clone size come from TCRdb's table, not from the authors' own analysis. The sample table records about 620,000 distinct CDR3 sequences; approximately 15% of these occur just once. The ten largest clonotypes hold approximately 20% of the sample.

Study-wide findings and limitations: Compared with newly diagnosed patients, patients with persistent Graves' disease had lower TCR Shannon entropy and fewer highly expanded clones, which suggests clonal expansion. Peripheral blood alone was examined, since thyroid tissue, which constituted the primary lesion, could not be accessed. More public clonotypes were shared among persistent patients (about 2,800) than among newly diagnosed patients (over 900). As a limitation, the authors acknowledged that the small sample size may reduce accuracy. Sequencing and analysis were limited to the TCR beta chain. Persistent disease showed preferential use of TRBV28, TRBJ1-2 and TRBJ2-5, whereas newly diagnosed disease favored TRBV20-1 and TRBJ2-1.

This sample's time point label indicates: newly diagnosed GD, antithyroid drugs for less than 3 months. RNA was extracted from PBMCs in TRIzol for both TCR sequencing and RNA sequencing. The diagnosis of Graves' disease was made according to American Thyroid Association guidelines. Patients were recruited from an endocrinology department in Xi'an, China. Each patient gave around 9.2 milliliters of peripheral blood, collected in an EDTA anticoagulant tube. Ficoll Paque Plus density gradient separation was used to isolate PBMCs, and no further T cell sorting was performed. An Agilent 2100 Bioanalyzer and agarose gel were used to check RNA quality, while a NanoDrop 2000 measured RNA concentration. The same specimen was also included in a second study, on T cells in Graves' hyperthyroidism and ophthalmopathy. The second study reports: A patient counted as having stable Graves' hyperthyroidism if no progression to ophthalmopathy occurred over 18 months of follow-up. The hyperthyroidism patients were between 18 and 65 years old and newly diagnosed, with a disease duration of less than 2 months. Exclusion was applied to patients with uncontrolled infections, other autoimmune diseases, pregnancy or lactation. Diagnoses were based on clinical symptoms, serum thyroxine and TRAb, thyroid ultrasound and orbital computed tomography. The TCR CDR3 was subjected to a first round of RT-PCR using the HTBI primer set and the Qiagen OneStep RT-PCR kit. Most expanded thyroid clonotypes (frequency above 0.001) were also found in blood, which suggests that blood repertoires may mirror thyroid immune responses. Ophthalmopathy was separated from stable hyperthyroidism by a 13 V-J signature model, with about 88% sensitivity and roughly 81% specificity obtained in cross-validation and 80%/75% obtained in testing. In validation, the model predicted progression to ophthalmopathy a median of around 6.5 months before onset, with about 67% sensitivity and roughly 79% specificity. To identify distinguishing TCR V-J signatures, a discovery cohort of around 98 patients was used, comprising fewer than 45 with Graves' ophthalmopathy and around 60 with stable Graves' hyperthyroidism. Prospective prediction of ophthalmopathy was tested in an independent validation cohort of 18 to 20 hyperthyroidism patients and roughly 16 patients who later progressed to ophthalmopathy. The 100 discovery patients were divided at random into training and test sets in a 7:3 ratio. In addition, the study compared T-cell repertoires in thyroid tissue and in blood from roughly 6 Graves' hyperthyroidism patients. After sampling, hyperthyroidism patients received methimazole starting at 30 mg daily, and ophthalmopathy patients received high-dose intravenous methylprednisolone. A second multiplex PCR round built the libraries, followed by size selection and purification. Libraries were sequenced paired-end with 100 bp reads on an Illumina HiSeq2000. SOAPnuke was used to process the raw data, removing reads that contained adapters or uncalled bases, had a mean Phred below 15, or lacked an exact match to the constant primer or identifier. High-quality paired reads were merged with COPE v1.2.5, and unique nucleotide sequences were defined as clonotypes. MiTCR v1.1 was used to align the clonotypes against IMGT TRBV, TRBD and TRBJ reference segments. The analysis was restricted to V-J combinations with a frequency above 0.0001, which together covered 99.2% of the repertoires. A TCS score was defined as the ratio of F50 (clonal expansion) to E x V (chaos), with BLOSUM62-based TCRdist applied between CDR3 peptides within each V-J. Welch's t-statistics and random forest reduced just over 500 V-J features to about 12, which were used in a naive Bayes classifier (R e1071). No statistical method was used to fix the sample size in advance, and group allocation was not hidden from the investigators. TCR Vbeta CDR3 sequencing of 140 or so peripheral blood samples (over 40 ophthalmopathy, about 74 hyperthyroidism and 17 progressor patients) is reported in the paper.

This sequence originates from a woman aged 25-40 years with Graves disease. Donor details come from another sample of the same person, matched by shared clones. The chain couples TRBV4-1 to TRBJ1-4; TRBD1 could be the D gene, as 5 bases match. The specimen comprised peripheral blood mononuclear cells (PBMCs), sampled at new diagnosis, from a patient treated with antithyroid drugs. The DNA sequence is TGCGCCAGCAGCCAAGGAGGGGAGCTCACTAATGAAAAACTGTTTTTT. This encodes CASSQGGELTNEKLFF.